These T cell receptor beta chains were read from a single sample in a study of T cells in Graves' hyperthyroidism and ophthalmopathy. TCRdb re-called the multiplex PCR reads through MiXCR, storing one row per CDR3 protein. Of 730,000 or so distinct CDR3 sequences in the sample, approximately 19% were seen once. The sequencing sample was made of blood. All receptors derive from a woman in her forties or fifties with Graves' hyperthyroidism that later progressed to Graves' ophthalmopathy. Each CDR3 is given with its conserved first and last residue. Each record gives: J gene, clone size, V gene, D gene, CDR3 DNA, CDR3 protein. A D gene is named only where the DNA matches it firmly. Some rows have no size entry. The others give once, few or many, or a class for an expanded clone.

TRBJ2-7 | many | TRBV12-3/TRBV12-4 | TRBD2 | TGTGCCAGCACCGTCAGCGGGGGCCCCCCTAAGCAGTACTTC | CASTVSGGPPKQYF
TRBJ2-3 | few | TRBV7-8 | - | TGTGCCAGCAGCTTAGTAGGAAACAAAGGGTATTTT | CASSLVGNKGYF
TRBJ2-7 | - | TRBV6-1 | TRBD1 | TGTGCCAGCAGCCGAGGGACAGGGGTTAGCGAGCAGTACTTC | CASSRGTGVSEQYF
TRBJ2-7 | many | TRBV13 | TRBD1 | TGTGCCAGCAGCTCGGACAGGGGGAGCTCCTACGAGCAGTACTTC | CASSSDRGSSYEQYF
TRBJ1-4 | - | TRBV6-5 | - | TGTGCCAGCAGTTACGGGGGGGCTGAAAAACTGTTTTTT | CASSYGGAEKLFF
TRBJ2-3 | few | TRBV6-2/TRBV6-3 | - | TGTGCCAGCAGTCCCAACGGGTTATACACAGATACGCAGTATTTT | CASSPNGLYTDTQYF
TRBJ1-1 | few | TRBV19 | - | TGTGCCAGTAGTATAGATTATCTAAGGGGCTCGACGGACAACACTGAAGCTTTCTTT | CASSIDYLRGSTDNTEAFF
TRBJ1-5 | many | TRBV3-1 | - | TGTGCCAGCGGGGCGGGGTTTAGCAATCAGCCCCAGCATTTT | CASGAGFSNQPQHF
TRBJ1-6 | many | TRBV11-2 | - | TGTGCCAGCAGCCTACTTGGGGATTCACCCCTCCACTTT | CASSLLGDSPLHF
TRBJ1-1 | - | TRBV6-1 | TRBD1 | TGTGCCAGCAGTGAAGGGGGATGGGACAGTGGAGAAGCTTTCTTT | CASSEGGWDSGEAFF
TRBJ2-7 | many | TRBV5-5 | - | TGTGCCAGCACGAAGAGAGAGTCCTACGAGCAGTACTTC | CASTKRESYEQYF
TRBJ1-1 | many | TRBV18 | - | TGTGCCAGCTCACTTGGGACGCCAACTGAAGCTTTCTTT | CASSLGTPTEAFF
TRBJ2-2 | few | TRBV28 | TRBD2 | TGTGCCAGCAGTTTATGGGGCGGGGGTACCCGGGCCGGGGAGCTGTTTTTT | CASSLWGGGTRAGELFF
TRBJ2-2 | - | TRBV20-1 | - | TGCAGTGCTAGCGTAAACAGAAACACCGGGGAGCTGTTTTTT | CSASVNRNTGELFF
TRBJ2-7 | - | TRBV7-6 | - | TGTGCCAGCAGCTCCGTTCTCCTTTCCTACGAGCAGTACTTC | CASSSVLLSYEQYF
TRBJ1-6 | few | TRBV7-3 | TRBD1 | TGTGCCAGCAGCCCCAGGGGACAGGGACTTTCACCCCTCCACTTT | CASSPRGQGLSPLHF
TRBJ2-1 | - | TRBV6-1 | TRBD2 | TGTGCCAGCAGTCCCGTAGCGGGGGGGAACAATGAGCAGTTCTTC | CASSPVAGGNNEQFF
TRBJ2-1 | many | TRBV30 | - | TGTGCCTCCACGTCGGGGAGCTCCTACAATGAGCAGTTCTTC | CASTSGSSYNEQFF
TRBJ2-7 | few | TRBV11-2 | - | TGTGCCAGCAGCTTAATGAACAGGGTCCACACCTACGAGCAGTACTTC | CASSLMNRVHTYEQYF
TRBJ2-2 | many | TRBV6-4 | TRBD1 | TGTGCCAGCAGAACCGGGACAGGGAGCACCGGGGAGCTGTTTTTT | CASRTGTGSTGELFF
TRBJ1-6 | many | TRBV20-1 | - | TGCAGTGCTGGCGGGGGGCAGATCGATTCACCCCTCCACTTT | CSAGGGQIDSPLHF
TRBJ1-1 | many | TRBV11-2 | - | TGTGCCAGCCGACCAGTGGGGGTATCCGGCCCTGAAGCTTTCTTT | CASRPVGVSGPEAFF
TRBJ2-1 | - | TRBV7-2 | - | TGTGCCAGCAGCCCCAAGGGGGGGGTATTAGAGCAGTTCTTC | CASSPKGGVLEQFF
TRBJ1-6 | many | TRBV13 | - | TGTGCCAGCAGCTGGGGGACTGCAGATAATTCACCCCTCCACTTT | CASSWGTADNSPLHF